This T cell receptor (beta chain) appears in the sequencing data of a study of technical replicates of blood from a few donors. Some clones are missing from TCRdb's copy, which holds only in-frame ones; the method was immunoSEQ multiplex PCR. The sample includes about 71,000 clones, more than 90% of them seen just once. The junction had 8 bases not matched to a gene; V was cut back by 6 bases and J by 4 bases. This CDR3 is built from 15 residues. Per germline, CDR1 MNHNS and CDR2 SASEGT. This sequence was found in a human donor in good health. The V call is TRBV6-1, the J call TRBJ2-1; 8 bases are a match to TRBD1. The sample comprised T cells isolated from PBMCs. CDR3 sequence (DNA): TGTGCCAGCAGGATCAGGGGGCGCTTATACAATGAGCAGTTCTTC. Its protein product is CASRIRGRLYNEQFF.